Presented here are 7 T cell receptor beta chains from one specimen sequenced in a study of blood T cell repertoires in COVID-19. Sequencing used immunoSEQ multiplex PCR; TCRdb keeps in-frame clones, though not all of them. Here the sample spans around 170,000 clones, about 74% being singletons. Input material: peripheral blood. These receptors originate from a woman over 75 with acute or convalescent COVID-19.

Only a few counts were recorded for this clone. The chain carries TRBV5-4 and TRBJ1-6; a possible D gene is TRBD1 (5 bases). Germline CDR1 reads SGHNT; CDR2 reads YYREEE (reference sequence). V lost 4 bases to trimming and J lost 7 bases, with 15 bases between them. This CDR3 comprises 15 residues. CDR3: CASSPPGGENSPLHF. CDR3 nucleotides: TGTGCCAGCAGCCCCCCCGGGGGAGAGAATTCACCCCTCCACTTT.

The chain joins TRBV7-6 to TRBJ2-2, with 7 bases aligning to TRBD1. The CDR3 is 14 amino acids. With 5 bases clipped from V and 4 bases from J, the junction kept 4 bases outside the gene matches. Germline CDR1 and CDR2: SGHVS and FNYEAQ. In nucleotides, the CDR3 is TGTGCCAGCAGCGCCGGGACAGCCACCGGGGAGCTGTTTTTT. It is translated as CASSAGTATGELFF.

This chain's CDR3 is CASSYFGASANSPLHF. CDR3 coding DNA: TGTGCCAGCAGTTACTTTGGGGCCTCGGCTAATTCACCCCTCCACTTT. V and J are TRBV6-5 and TRBJ1-6; possibly TRBD1 for D (5 bases). V dropped 1 base and J dropped 6 bases, with 13 bases sitting between them. Per germline, CDR1 MNHEY and CDR2 SVGAGI. This CDR3 spans 16 amino acids.

The rearrangement joins TRBV28 to TRBJ1-2; no reliable D call. From germline, CDR1 is MDHEN and CDR2 SYDVKM. V dropped 5 bases and J dropped 3 bases, with 13 bases sitting between them. The CDR3 length is 14 residues. The CDR3 is CASSDTIKDYGYTF. CDR3 nucleotides: TGTGCCAGCAGTGACACAATCAAGGACTATGGCTACACCTTC.

This rearrangement joins TRBV5-4 to TRBJ2-7; unclear D gene. V was clipped by 1 base and J by 2 bases, with 10 bases between them. This CDR3 spans 14 amino acids. Germline CDR1 reads SGHNT; CDR2 reads YYREEE (reference sequence). CDR3: CASSLIRQTYEQYF. CDR3 in DNA: TGTGCCAGCAGCTTGATTCGACAAACCTACGAGCAGTACTTC.

This clone was seen a few times. This chain uses TRBV4-3 with TRBJ2-3, with 7 bases identical to TRBD2. CDR1 and CDR2 (germline): LGHNA, YSLEER. V shed 2 bases, J shed 2 bases, and the junction held 7 bases outside the gene matches. The CDR3 has 16 residues. CDR3 nucleotide sequence: TGCGCCAGCAGCCAAACCGGCCTAGCGGACACAGATACGCAGTATTTT. It is translated as CASSQTGLADTDTQYF.

J is TRBJ1-5 and V is TRBV18, with 9 bases identical to TRBD1. The CDR3 runs to 17 residues. The V and J ends lost 4 bases and 1 base, in that order; junction bases with no gene match: 8. Germline lookup yields CDR1 KGHSH and CDR2 LQKENI. Here the CDR3 DNA reads TGTGCCAGCTCACAGGGGACAGGGTCCGCGAGCAATCAGCCCCAGCATTTT. As protein: CASSQGTGSASNQPQHF.